This record looks at one TCR beta chain sequence and its context. Clinical histories supplied by participants themselves formed the basis of cohort assignment. Germline CDR1 is SGHTA and CDR2 is FQGNSA. CDR3 length equals 16 residues. V gave up 3 bases and J gave up 0 bases; unmatched junction bases: 2. The sample originates from a study of blood T cell repertoires in COVID-19. This table comes from immunoSEQ multiplex PCR, and its TCRdb copy is limited to in-frame clones, with some not included. The table records 150,000 or so clones, roughly 84% of them present only once. This chain joins TRBV7-2 and TRBJ2-2; TRBD2 matches 9 bases. The sequence derives from a woman between 45 and 65 years old who had recovered from COVID-19. Sequencing was carried out using PBMCs or T cells enriched from blood (not recorded which). As DNA, the CDR3 is TGTGCCAGCAGCTTTCTAGCGGGGTCGAACACCGGGGAGCTGTTTTTT. As protein: CASSFLAGSNTGELFF.